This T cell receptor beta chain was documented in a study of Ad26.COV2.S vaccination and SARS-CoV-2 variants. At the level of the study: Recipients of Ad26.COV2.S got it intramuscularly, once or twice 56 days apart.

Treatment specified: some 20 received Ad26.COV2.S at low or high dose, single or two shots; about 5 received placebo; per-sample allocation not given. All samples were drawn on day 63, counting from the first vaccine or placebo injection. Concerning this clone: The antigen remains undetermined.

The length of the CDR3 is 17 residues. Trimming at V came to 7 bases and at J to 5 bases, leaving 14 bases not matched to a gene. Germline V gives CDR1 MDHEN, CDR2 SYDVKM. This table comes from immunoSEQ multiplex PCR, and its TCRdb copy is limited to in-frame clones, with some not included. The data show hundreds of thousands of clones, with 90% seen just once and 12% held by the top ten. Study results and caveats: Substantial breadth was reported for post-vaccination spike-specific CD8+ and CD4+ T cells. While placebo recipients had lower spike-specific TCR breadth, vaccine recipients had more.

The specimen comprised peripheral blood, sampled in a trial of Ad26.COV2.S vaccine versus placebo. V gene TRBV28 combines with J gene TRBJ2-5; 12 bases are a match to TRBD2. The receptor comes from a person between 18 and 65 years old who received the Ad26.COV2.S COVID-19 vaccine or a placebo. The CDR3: CASTRSGTSGWGETQYF. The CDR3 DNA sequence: TGTGCCAGCACCCGCTCCGGGACTAGCGGGTGGGGGGAGACCCAGTACTTC.